This paragraph reports one TCR beta chain. This specimen comes from a study of PD-1 blockade in classical Hodgkin lymphoma. This CDR3 has 13 amino acids. The V gene's germline CDR1 is SGHRS and CDR2 YFSETQ. V gave up 7 bases and J gave up 7 bases, with 17 bases separating them. This sample's time point: cycle 4 day 1 (C4D1), after six to seven weeks of nivolumab. Every single patient, without exception, relapsed after autologous stem cell transplantation, and brentuximab vedotin exposure varied. Patients' outcomes at their best amounted to complete response, partial response or progressive disease. TCRdb keeps only in-frame clones here, not all; method: immunoSEQ multiplex PCR. The sample holds about 92,000 clones, under 85% seen once.

The V and J genes are TRBV5-1 and TRBJ1-1, with D perhaps TRBD1 (5 bases). This TCR was recovered from a human donor with classical Hodgkin lymphoma. The material was peripheral blood mononuclear cells (PBMCs), obtained before the fourth cycle of nivolumab. The CDR3: CASGGIVGNEAFF. DNA for the CDR3: TGCGCCAGCGGGGGGATAGTCGGGAATGAAGCTTTCTTT.